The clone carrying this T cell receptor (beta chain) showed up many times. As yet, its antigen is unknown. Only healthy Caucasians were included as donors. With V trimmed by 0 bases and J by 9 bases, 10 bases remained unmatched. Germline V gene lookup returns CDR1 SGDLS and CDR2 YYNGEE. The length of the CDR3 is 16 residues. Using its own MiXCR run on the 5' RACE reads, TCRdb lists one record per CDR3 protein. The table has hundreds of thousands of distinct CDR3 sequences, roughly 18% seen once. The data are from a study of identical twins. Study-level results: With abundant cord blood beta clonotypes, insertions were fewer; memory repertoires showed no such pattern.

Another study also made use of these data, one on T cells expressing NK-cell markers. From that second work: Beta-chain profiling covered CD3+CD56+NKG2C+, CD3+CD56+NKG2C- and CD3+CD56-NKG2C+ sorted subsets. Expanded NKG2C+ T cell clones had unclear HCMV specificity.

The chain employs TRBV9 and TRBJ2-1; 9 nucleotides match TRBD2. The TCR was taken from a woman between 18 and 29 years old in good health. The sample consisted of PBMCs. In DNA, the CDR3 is TGTGCCAGCAGCGTAGGGTTGGCTAGCGGGGAGAGTGAGCAGTTCTTC. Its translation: CASSVGLASGESEQFF.